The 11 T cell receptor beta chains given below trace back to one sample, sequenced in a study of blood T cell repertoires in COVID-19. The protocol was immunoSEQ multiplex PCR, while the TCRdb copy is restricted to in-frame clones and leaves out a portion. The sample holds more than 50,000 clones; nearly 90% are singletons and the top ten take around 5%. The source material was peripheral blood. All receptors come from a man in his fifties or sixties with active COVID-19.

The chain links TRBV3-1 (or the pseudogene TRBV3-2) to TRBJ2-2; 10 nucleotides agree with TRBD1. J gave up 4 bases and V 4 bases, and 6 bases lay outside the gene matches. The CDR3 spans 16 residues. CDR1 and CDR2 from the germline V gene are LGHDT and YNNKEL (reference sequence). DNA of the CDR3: TGTGCCAGCAGCCCCGGGACAGGGGTTACCACCGGGGAGCTGTTTTTT. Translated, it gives CASSPGTGVTTGELFF.

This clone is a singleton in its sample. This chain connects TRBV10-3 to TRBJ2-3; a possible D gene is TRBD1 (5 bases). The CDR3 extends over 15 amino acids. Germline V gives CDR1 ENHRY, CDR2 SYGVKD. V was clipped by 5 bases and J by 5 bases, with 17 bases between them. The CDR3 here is CAISPHKTVGDTQYF. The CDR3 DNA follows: TGTGCCATCAGTCCGCATAAGACAGTTGGAGATACGCAGTATTTT.

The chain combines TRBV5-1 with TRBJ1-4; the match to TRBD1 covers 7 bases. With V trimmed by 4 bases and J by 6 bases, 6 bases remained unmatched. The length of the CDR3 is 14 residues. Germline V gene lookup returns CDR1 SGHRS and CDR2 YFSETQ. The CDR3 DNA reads TGCGCCAGCAGCGTATCCGGGACAGATGAAAAACTGTTTTTT. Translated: CASSVSGTDEKLFF. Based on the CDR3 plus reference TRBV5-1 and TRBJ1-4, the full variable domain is KAGVTQTPRYLIKTRGQQVTLSCSPISGHRSVSWYQQTPGQGLQFLFEYFSETQRNKGNFPGRFSGRQFSNSRSEMNVSTLELGDSALYLCASSVSGTDEKLFFGSGTQLSVL.

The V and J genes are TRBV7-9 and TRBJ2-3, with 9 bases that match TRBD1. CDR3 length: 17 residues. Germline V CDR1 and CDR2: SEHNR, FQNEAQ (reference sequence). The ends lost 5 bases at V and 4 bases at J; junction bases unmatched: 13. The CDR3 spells CASSTDLDRGWSDTQYF. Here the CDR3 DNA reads TGTGCCAGCAGCACTGACTTGGACAGGGGTTGGTCAGATACGCAGTATTTT.

CDR3 in amino acids: CASSLDLGDEQYF. The CDR3, as DNA: TGTGCCAGCAGTCTCGATTTAGGGGACGAGCAGTACTTC. This rearrangement joins TRBV6-5 to TRBJ2-7; D is possibly TRBD1 (5 bases). CDR3 size: 13 residues. Trimming removed 5 bases at V and 5 bases at J, with 13 bases between. Germline CDR1 reads MNHEY; CDR2 reads SVGAGI.

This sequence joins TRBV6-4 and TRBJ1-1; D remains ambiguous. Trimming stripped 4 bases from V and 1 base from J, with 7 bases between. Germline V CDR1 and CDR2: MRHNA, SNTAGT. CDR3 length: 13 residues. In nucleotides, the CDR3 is TGTGCCAGCAGTGTCACTTGGAACACTGAAGCTTTCTTT. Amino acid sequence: CASSVTWNTEAFF.

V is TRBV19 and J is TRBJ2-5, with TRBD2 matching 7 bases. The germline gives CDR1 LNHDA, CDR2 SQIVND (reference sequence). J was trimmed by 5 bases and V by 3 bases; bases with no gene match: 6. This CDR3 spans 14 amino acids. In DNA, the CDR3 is TGTGCCAGTAGTATTCTAGCGGACTCTGAGACCCAGTACTTC. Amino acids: CASSILADSETQYF.

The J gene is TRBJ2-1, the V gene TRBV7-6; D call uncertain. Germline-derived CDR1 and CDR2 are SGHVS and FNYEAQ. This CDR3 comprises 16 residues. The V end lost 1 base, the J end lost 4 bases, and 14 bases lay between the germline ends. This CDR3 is CASSLEVRPVYNEQFF. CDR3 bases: TGTGCCAGCAGCTTAGAAGTGCGGCCCGTATACAATGAGCAGTTCTTC. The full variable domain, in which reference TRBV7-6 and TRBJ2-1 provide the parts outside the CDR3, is GAGVSQSPRYKVTKRGQDVALRCDPISGHVSLYWYRQALGQGPEFLTYFNYEAQQDKSGLPNDRFSAERPEGSISTLTIQRTEQRDSAMYRCASSLEVRPVYNEQFFGPGTRLTVL.

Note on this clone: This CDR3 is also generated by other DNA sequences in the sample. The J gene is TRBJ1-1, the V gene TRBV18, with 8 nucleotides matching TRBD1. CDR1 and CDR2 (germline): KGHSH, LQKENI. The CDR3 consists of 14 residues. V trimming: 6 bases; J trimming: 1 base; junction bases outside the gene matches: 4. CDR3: CASSPGTGNTEAFF. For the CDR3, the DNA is TGTGCCAGCTCGCCCGGGACAGGGAACACTGAAGCTTTCTTT.

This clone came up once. The CDR3 protein is CATSRVHGTVNQPQHF. CDR3 nucleotide sequence: TGTGCCACCAGCAGAGTCCACGGGACAGTCAATCAGCCCCAGCATTTT. This chain joins TRBV15 and TRBJ1-5; TRBD1 aligns across 7 bases. CDR1 LNHNV and CDR2 YYDKDF come from the germline V gene (reference sequence). Trimming removed 1 base from V and 3 bases from J; junction bases left unmatched: 6. This CDR3 region has 16 residues.

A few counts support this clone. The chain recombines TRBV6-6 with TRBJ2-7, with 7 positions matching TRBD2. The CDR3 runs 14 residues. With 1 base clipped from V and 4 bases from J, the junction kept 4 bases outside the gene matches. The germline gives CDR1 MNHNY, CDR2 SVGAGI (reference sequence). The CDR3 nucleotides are TGTGCCAGCAGTTACTACGGGGAGGGGTACGAGCAGTACTTC. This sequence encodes CASSYYGEGYEQYF.